A selection of T cell receptor beta chains follows, all from one sample in a study of blood T cells in healthy people across ages. TCRdb reprocessed the 5' RACE reads via MiXCR and lists one record per CDR3 protein. This sample has roughly 700,000 distinct CDR3 sequences, with 45% to 50% found just once. Sequenced material: blood. Every receptor here comes from a woman in her sixties or seventies in good health. Both conserved end residues are part of each CDR3. D genes are given only for firm matches. Only some rows state a clone size, as once, few, many or a class for expanded clones.

j_gene | abundance | d_gene | v_gene | CDR3nt | CDR3aa
TRBJ1-2 | many | - | TRBV7-2 | TGTGCCAGCAGCCCGACCGGTGACTATGGCTACACCTTC | CASSPTGDYGYTF
TRBJ2-7 | few | - | TRBV27 | TGTGCCAGCAGTCTCGGGGCGGTTCCAGGGAAACGCAATGAGCAGTACTTC | CASSLGAVPGKRNEQYF
TRBJ2-4 | - | - | TRBV5-1 | TGCGCCAGCAGCTTGGGACAGGCCCAAAACATTCAGTACTTC | CASSLGQAQNIQYF
TRBJ2-5 | - | TRBD2 | TRBV27 | TGTGCCAGCAGTCCGACTAGCGGGGGAGAGACCCAGTACTTC | CASSPTSGGETQYF
TRBJ1-6 | - | - | TRBV20-1 | TGCAGTGCTAGTGAGGGAAGCTCCTATAATTCACCCCTCCACTTT | CSASEGSSYNSPLHF
TRBJ2-6 | - | - | TRBV10-3 | TGTGCCATCAGCGGAGACTCTGGGGCCAACGTCCTGACTTTC | CAISGDSGANVLTF
TRBJ2-1 | - | - | TRBV6-2/TRBV6-3 | TGTGCCAGCAGCACCCGTCTACAGGGAGAGCAGTTCTTC | CASSTRLQGEQFF
TRBJ2-7 | - | - | TRBV10-3 | TGTGCCAGCAGACAACAGGGGGGGTCCTACGAGCAGTACTTC | CASRQQGGSYEQYF
TRBJ2-7 | - | TRBD2 | TRBV2 | TGTGCCAGCAGCGGTGGGACTAGCGGGCGATGGGACACTCAGTACTTC | CASSGGTSGRWDTQYF
TRBJ2-7 | - | TRBD2 | TRBV27 | TGTGCCAGCAGTTTTGTGAGGACTAGCGGACCCTTATACAATGAGCAGTACTTC | CASSFVRTSGPLYNEQYF
TRBJ2-3 | - | - | TRBV7-8 | TGTGCCAGCAGCTTCGTGGGTCTTCTCACAGATACGCAGTATTTT | CASSFVGLLTDTQYF
TRBJ2-1 | - | - | TRBV27 | TGTGCCAGCAGTTTATATCCGGATGATGAGCAGTTCTTC | CASSLYPDDEQFF
TRBJ2-5 | once | - | TRBV7-9 | TGTGCCAGCAGCTTGGCCACAGGGTACCAAGAGACCCAGTACTTC | CASSLATGYQETQYF
TRBJ2-1 | - | - | TRBV6-2/TRBV6-3 | TGTGCCAGCAGTCCAGCGGGCGTTCCTCGGCAGTTCTTC | CASSPAGVPRQFF
TRBJ2-1 | once | - | TRBV2 | TGTGCCAGCAGACCTCCTAGTGCTGAGCAGTTCTTC | CASRPPSAEQFF
TRBJ2-1 | - | TRBD2 | TRBV7-2 | TGTGCCGGCAGCGCCGGACTAGCGTCTAACAATGAGCAGTTCTTC | CAGSAGLASNNEQFF
TRBJ2-7 | - | - | TRBV6-1 | TGTGCCAGCAGTGCAGGGGCCCTCTCCCCCTACGAGCAGTACTTC | CASSAGALSPYEQYF
TRBJ2-1 | few | - | TRBV15 | TGTGCCACCAGCAGGAGGGGTGAGCAGTTCTTC | CATSRRGEQFF
TRBJ2-7 | few | - | TRBV27 | TGTGCCAGCAGTAGCTCGGGGCAGGGCTACTACGAGCAGTACTTC | CASSSSGQGYYEQYF
TRBJ2-3 | many | - | TRBV29-1 | TGCAGCGTTGTTGGTACTAGCACAGATACGCAGTATTTT | CSVVGTSTDTQYF
TRBJ1-2 | - | TRBD1 | TRBV12-3/TRBV12-4 | TGTGCCAGCAGTTATACAGGGGGCGTATATGGCTACACCTTC | CASSYTGGVYGYTF
TRBJ2-7 | many | TRBD1 | TRBV4-2 | TGTGCCAGCAGCCCCGGGACAGGTAACTACGAGCAGTACTTC | CASSPGTGNYEQYF
TRBJ2-1 | few | - | TRBV29-1 | TGCAGCGGGACCACGGGCTTGTACAATGAGCAGTTCTTC | CSGTTGLYNEQFF
TRBJ1-4 | few | TRBD1 | TRBV15 | TGTGCCACCAGCAGAGAGGGGACAGGGAAGGCGGAAAAACTGTTTTTT | CATSREGTGKAEKLFF
TRBJ2-7 | - | - | TRBV20-1 | TGCAGTGCTAGAGGGTGGGGGAGCTCTCACAATGAGCAGTACTTC | CSARGWGSSHNEQYF
TRBJ1-2 | - | - | TRBV7-8 | TGTGCCAGCAGCTTAGTGGTCCGCCCCGGCCTCGACTATGGCTACACCTTC | CASSLVVRPGLDYGYTF
TRBJ2-1 | few | - | TRBV12-3/TRBV12-4 | TGTGCCAGCCGCAGCGAAGGGGTCTACAATGAGCAGTTCTTC | CASRSEGVYNEQFF
TRBJ2-1 | few | TRBD2 | TRBV12-3/TRBV12-4 | TGTGCCAGCAGCCCGGGACTAGCGGGAAAAGAGCAGTTCTTC | CASSPGLAGKEQFF
TRBJ2-5 | - | - | TRBV14 | TGTGCCAGCAGCCCCGGTCCTCAGAGGGCCCAGTACTTC | CASSPGPQRAQYF
TRBJ1-1 | - | - | TRBV6-6 | TGTGCCAGCAGTTACGATCCAGGGATGGTCTCTGAAGCTTTCTTT | CASSYDPGMVSEAFF
TRBJ1-5 | once | - | TRBV18 | TGTGCCAGCTCACCAGACGGCGGCCAGCCCCAGCATTTT | CASSPDGGQPQHF
TRBJ2-3 | once | TRBD2 | TRBV29-1 | TGCAGCGTTGGGCTAGCGGATAGCACAGATACGCAGTATTTT | CSVGLADSTDTQYF
TRBJ2-1 | - | TRBD1 | TRBV28 | TGTGCCAGCCTTACAGGGGGTCATGCCTACAATGAGCAGTTCTTC | CASLTGGHAYNEQFF
TRBJ2-1 | - | TRBD1 | TRBV7-9 | TGTGCCAGCAGCCGAGGGGGACAGGGGGCCCTAAATCCCTACAATGAGCAGTTCTTC | CASSRGGQGALNPYNEQFF
TRBJ2-6 | many | - | TRBV5-1 | TGTGCCAGCAGTTTGGGAGTCTCTGGGGCCAACGTCCTGACTTTC | CASSLGVSGANVLTF
TRBJ2-3 | few | - | TRBV5-1 | TGCGCCAGCAGTAAACAGGGTTCAGATACGCAGTATTTT | CASSKQGSDTQYF
TRBJ2-5 | many | TRBD2 | TRBV28 | TGTGCCAGCAGTTTAACTCTAGCGGGAAGGGAGACCCAGTACTTC | CASSLTLAGRETQYF
TRBJ2-7 | - | TRBD2 | TRBV6-1 | TGTGCCAGCACCGGACAACTAGCGGGAGGCTACAATGAGCAGTACTTC | CASTGQLAGGYNEQYF
TRBJ2-7 | few | - | TRBV2 | TGTGCCAGCATAGTCTCACAGGAGCAGTACTTC | CASIVSQEQYF
TRBJ2-7 | few | - | TRBV7-9 | TGTGCCAGCAGCCCACCGACAGGCCAGCTTCACGAGCAGTACTTC | CASSPPTGQLHEQYF
TRBJ1-5 | - | TRBD1 | TRBV20-1 | TGCAGTGCTACCACAGGGGATTACGATCAGCCCCAGCATTTT | CSATTGDYDQPQHF
TRBJ2-7 | - | - | TRBV5-1 | TGCGCCAGCAGCCCCCCAACGGGAGTAAAGTACGAGCAGTACTTC | CASSPPTGVKYEQYF
TRBJ2-1 | - | - | TRBV28 | TGTGCCAGCACCCGGGACTGGAACAACAATGAGCAGTTCTTC | CASTRDWNNNEQFF
TRBJ1-5 | once | TRBD1 | TRBV3-1 | TGTGCCAGCAGCCAAGGGGACAGTAGCAATCAGCCCCAGCATTTT | CASSQGDSSNQPQHF
TRBJ2-6 | once | - | TRBV6-2/TRBV6-3 | TGTGCCAGCGGTCGGGTCCAGGGGAAGGCATCTGGGGCCAACGTCCTGACTTTC | CASGRVQGKASGANVLTF
TRBJ2-6 | many | - | TRBV7-9 | TGTGCCAGCAGCGTCGGTGGGTCTGGGGCCAACGTCCTGACTTTC | CASSVGGSGANVLTF
TRBJ2-7 | - | - | TRBV7-2 | TGTGCCAGCAGCCCTACGGGGGAGCCCTACTACGAGCAGTACTTC | CASSPTGEPYYEQYF
TRBJ1-1 | once | - | TRBV5-6 | TGTGCCAGCAGCGCAGGACAGCGGGCTGAAGCTTTCTTT | CASSAGQRAEAFF
TRBJ2-7 | few | - | TRBV4-3 | TGCGCCAGCAGCCAAGCCGGCGGAGGACGTCCAGACGAGCAGTACTTC | CASSQAGGGRPDEQYF
TRBJ2-7 | - | - | TRBV7-2 | TGTGCCAGCAGTAACAGGGCGGGAGCGTCCTACGAGCAGTACTTC | CASSNRAGASYEQYF
TRBJ2-1 | few | - | TRBV20-1 | TGCAGTGCTGCGGGAAGCTCCTACAATGAGCAGTTCTTC | CSAAGSSYNEQFF
TRBJ2-7 | few | TRBD2 | TRBV12-3/TRBV12-4 | TGTGCCAGCAGTTTCGGACTAGCGGGAGAATACGAGCAGTACTTC | CASSFGLAGEYEQYF
TRBJ2-2 | few | - | TRBV7-8 | TGTGCCAGCAGTCCGCTGGGACCGAACACCGGGGAGCTGTTTTTT | CASSPLGPNTGELFF
TRBJ2-6 | few | - | TRBV6-2/TRBV6-3 | TGTGCCAGCAGTTACTTCCCTGGGGCCAACGTCCTGACTTTC | CASSYFPGANVLTF
TRBJ2-3 | few | - | TRBV20-1 | TGCAGTGCTAGAGATCGAAGGGGGAGCACAGATACGCAGTATTTT | CSARDRRGSTDTQYF
TRBJ2-7 | - | TRBD2 | TRBV20-1 | TGCAGTGCGGAACTAGCGGGTGGACCCTTCTCCTACAAGCAGTACTTC | CSAELAGGPFSYKQYF
TRBJ2-5 | many | TRBD2 | TRBV28 | TGTGCCAGCAGCCTAGCGGGAGCAACAGAGACCCAGTACTTC | CASSLAGATETQYF
TRBJ2-7 | few | - | TRBV4-3 | TGCGCCAGCAGCCAAGATGTCTACGAGCAGTACTTC | CASSQDVYEQYF